A selection of T cell receptor beta chains follows, all from one sample in a study of blood T cell repertoires in COVID-19. The data were produced by immunoSEQ multiplex PCR, yet TCRdb's version contains in-frame clones alone and is incomplete. This sample yields 140,000 or so clones, of which 85% to 90% are seen a single time; 8.6% belongs to the top ten. The sample taken for sequencing was peripheral blood. The receptors stem from a woman aged 45 to 65 with active or convalescent COVID-19. The CDR3 runs from the conserved cysteine through the conserved F or W. D genes are given only for firm matches. The size of a clone is reported for some rows only, either as once, few or many, or as a class for expanded clones.

D gene: .
CDR3 length: 14
V gene: TRBV27
clone size: .
J gene: TRBJ1-1
CDR3 protein: CASSFSGMNTEAFF
CDR3 DNA: TGTGCCAGCAGCTTTTCGGGGATGAACACTGAAGCTTTCTTT

D gene: TRBD1
CDR3 length: 14
V gene: TRBV4-3
clone size: .
J gene: TRBJ2-7
CDR3 protein: CASSQLTGGYEQYF
CDR3 DNA: TGCGCCAGCAGCCAACTGACAGGGGGCTACGAGCAGTACTTC

D gene: TRBD1
CDR3 length: 20
V gene: TRBV9
clone size: .
J gene: TRBJ1-3
CDR3 protein: CASSVALDRGQLYSGNTIYF
CDR3 DNA: TGTGCCAGCAGCGTAGCCCTGGACAGGGGCCAGCTTTACTCTGGAAACACCATATATTTT

D gene: .
CDR3 length: 17
V gene: TRBV7-9
clone size: .
J gene: TRBJ2-7
CDR3 protein: CASSLEISHLSSYEQYF
CDR3 DNA: TGTGCCAGCAGCTTAGAAATAAGCCATCTGAGCTCCTACGAGCAGTACTTC

D gene: .
CDR3 length: 13
V gene: TRBV6-5
clone size: .
J gene: TRBJ1-5
CDR3 protein: CASSRDANQPQHF
CDR3 DNA: TGTGCCAGCAGTCGGGATGCCAATCAGCCCCAGCATTTT

D gene: TRBD2
CDR3 length: 15
V gene: TRBV6-5
clone size: .
J gene: TRBJ2-1
CDR3 protein: CASSYPGGSYNEQFF
CDR3 DNA: TGTGCCAGCAGTTACCCGGGGGGGTCCTACAATGAGCAGTTCTTC

D gene: TRBD1
CDR3 length: 16
V gene: TRBV19
clone size: .
J gene: TRBJ2-6
CDR3 protein: CASRRTGDTGANVLTF
CDR3 DNA: TGTGCCAGTAGACGGACAGGGGATACTGGGGCCAACGTCCTGACTTTC

D gene: .
CDR3 length: 17
V gene: TRBV4-3
clone size: .
J gene: TRBJ2-6
CDR3 protein: CASSQDREGAGANVLTF
CDR3 DNA: TGCGCCAGCAGCCAAGATAGAGAAGGAGCTGGGGCCAACGTCCTGACTTTC

D gene: TRBD1
CDR3 length: 16
V gene: TRBV7-6
clone size: .
J gene: TRBJ1-4
CDR3 protein: CASSSAGTVNNEKLFF
CDR3 DNA: TGTGCCAGCAGTTCCGCCGGGACAGTTAATAATGAAAAACTGTTTTTT

D gene: TRBD1
CDR3 length: 14
V gene: TRBV18
clone size: few
J gene: TRBJ1-1
CDR3 protein: CASSPGTGNTEAFF
CDR3 DNA: TGTGCCAGCTCACCTGGGACAGGGAACACTGAAGCTTTCTTT

D gene: .
CDR3 length: 14
V gene: TRBV5-6
clone size: .
J gene: TRBJ2-7
CDR3 protein: CASSPLGRGYEQYF
CDR3 DNA: TGTGCCAGCAGCCCACTAGGGCGCGGCTACGAGCAGTACTTC

D gene: .
CDR3 length: 15
V gene: TRBV5-6
clone size: .
J gene: TRBJ2-5
CDR3 protein: CASSLGAGLAGTQYF
CDR3 DNA: TGTGCCAGCAGCCTGGGGGCGGGGCTTGCCGGGACCCAGTACTTC

D gene: .
CDR3 length: 14
V gene: TRBV6-5
clone size: .
J gene: TRBJ1-2
CDR3 protein: CASKIESTNYGYTF
CDR3 DNA: TGTGCCAGCAAAATAGAGAGTACTAACTATGGCTACACCTTC

D gene: TRBD1
CDR3 length: 17
V gene: TRBV28
clone size: .
J gene: TRBJ1-4
CDR3 protein: CASSSPGTGATNEKLFF
CDR3 DNA: TGTGCCAGCAGTTCACCCGGGACAGGGGCGACTAATGAAAAACTGTTTTTT

D gene: TRBD2
CDR3 length: 15
V gene: TRBV4-1
clone size: .
J gene: TRBJ2-3
CDR3 protein: CASSQTSGAGDTQYF
CDR3 DNA: TGCGCCAGCAGCCAGACTAGCGGGGCGGGGGATACGCAGTATTTT

D gene: .
CDR3 length: 13
V gene: TRBV12-3/TRBV12-4
clone size: .
J gene: TRBJ1-3
CDR3 protein: CASTDSIGNTIYF
CDR3 DNA: TGTGCCAGCACCGACAGTATTGGAAACACCATATATTTT

D gene: TRBD1
CDR3 length: 17
V gene: TRBV28
clone size: .
J gene: TRBJ2-1
CDR3 protein: CASSSSPGTGWVNEQFF
CDR3 DNA: TGTGCCAGCAGTTCCTCCCCCGGGACAGGGTGGGTCAATGAGCAGTTCTTC

D gene: .
CDR3 length: 16
V gene: TRBV6-1
clone size: once
J gene: TRBJ2-1
CDR3 protein: CASSERTGLYENEQFF
CDR3 DNA: TGTGCCAGCAGTGAAAGGACGGGACTCTATGAGAATGAGCAGTTCTTC

D gene: .
CDR3 length: 15
V gene: TRBV3-1/TRBV3-2
clone size: .
J gene: TRBJ2-5
CDR3 protein: CASSPRTGSQETQYF
CDR3 DNA: TGTGCCAGCAGCCCCAGAACAGGGAGCCAAGAGACCCAGTACTTC

D gene: TRBD2
CDR3 length: 16
V gene: TRBV7-9
clone size: .
J gene: TRBJ2-1
CDR3 protein: CASSSRTSGSYNEQFF
CDR3 DNA: TGTGCCAGCAGCTCTAGGACTAGCGGGAGCTACAATGAGCAGTTCTTC

D gene: TRBD1
CDR3 length: 14
V gene: TRBV5-1
clone size: .
J gene: TRBJ2-5
CDR3 protein: CASSQPGQPETQYF
CDR3 DNA: TGCGCCAGCAGCCAACCGGGACAGCCGGAGACCCAGTACTTC

D gene: TRBD2
CDR3 length: 17
V gene: TRBV5-1
clone size: .
J gene: TRBJ2-2
CDR3 protein: CASSLAAGGPNTGELFF
CDR3 DNA: TGCGCCAGCAGCTTGGCCGCGGGGGGGCCGAACACCGGGGAGCTGTTTTTT

D gene: .
CDR3 length: 15
V gene: TRBV2
clone size: .
J gene: TRBJ1-2
CDR3 protein: CARSNRQLSNYGYTF
CDR3 DNA: TGTGCCAGGAGTAACCGACAGCTAAGTAACTATGGCTACACCTTC

D gene: .
CDR3 length: 13
V gene: TRBV11-3
clone size: .
J gene: TRBJ2-2
CDR3 protein: CASSLDPYGELFF
CDR3 DNA: TGTGCCAGCAGCTTAGATCCGTACGGGGAGCTGTTTTTT

D gene: TRBD1
CDR3 length: 14
V gene: TRBV6-5
clone size: .
J gene: TRBJ1-5
CDR3 protein: CASFRGGGNQPQHF
CDR3 DNA: TGTGCCAGCTTCCGAGGGGGCGGCAATCAGCCCCAGCATTTT

D gene: .
CDR3 length: 14
V gene: TRBV3-1/TRBV3-2
clone size: .
J gene: TRBJ1-2
CDR3 protein: CASSQAQANYGYTF
CDR3 DNA: TGTGCCAGCAGCCAAGCGCAGGCTAACTATGGCTACACCTTC

D gene: .
CDR3 length: 11
V gene: TRBV7-2
clone size: .
J gene: TRBJ2-3
CDR3 protein: CASSSADTQYF
CDR3 DNA: TGTGCCAGCAGCTCAGCAGATACGCAGTATTTT

D gene: .
CDR3 length: 15
V gene: TRBV4-2
clone size: .
J gene: TRBJ2-3
CDR3 protein: CASSQVVLPTDTQYF
CDR3 DNA: TGTGCCAGCAGCCAAGTAGTACTACCCACAGATACGCAGTATTTT

D gene: .
CDR3 length: 13
V gene: TRBV4-3
clone size: .
J gene: TRBJ2-1
CDR3 protein: CASSQSHGYEQFF
CDR3 DNA: TGCGCCAGCAGCCAATCTCACGGGTATGAGCAGTTCTTC

D gene: .
CDR3 length: 14
V gene: TRBV7-2
clone size: .
J gene: TRBJ1-1
CDR3 protein: CASRPDNRNTEAFF
CDR3 DNA: TGTGCCAGCAGACCGGACAATAGGAACACTGAAGCTTTCTTT

D gene: .
CDR3 length: 15
V gene: TRBV6-2/TRBV6-3
clone size: .
J gene: TRBJ1-4
CDR3 protein: CASSYSKGANEKLFF
CDR3 DNA: TGTGCCAGCAGTTACTCGAAGGGAGCTAATGAAAAACTGTTTTTT

D gene: TRBD2
CDR3 length: 15
V gene: TRBV11-1
clone size: .
J gene: TRBJ2-3
CDR3 protein: CASSLRGGSGNTQYF
CDR3 DNA: TGTGCCAGCAGCTTACGTGGCGGGAGCGGAAATACGCAGTATTTT

D gene: TRBD1
CDR3 length: 17
V gene: TRBV6-6
clone size: .
J gene: TRBJ1-6
CDR3 protein: CASSRRQGASYNSPLHF
CDR3 DNA: TGTGCCAGCAGTCGACGGCAGGGGGCCTCCTATAATTCACCCCTCCACTTT

D gene: .
CDR3 length: 13
V gene: TRBV7-3
clone size: .
J gene: TRBJ2-1
CDR3 protein: CASSLTTYNEQFF
CDR3 DNA: TGTGCCAGCAGCTTAACCACATACAATGAGCAGTTCTTC

D gene: .
CDR3 length: 15
V gene: TRBV6-2/TRBV6-3
clone size: .
J gene: TRBJ2-1
CDR3 protein: CASSPYEQGNNEQFF
CDR3 DNA: TGTGCCAGCAGCCCCTATGAACAGGGAAACAATGAGCAGTTCTTC

D gene: .
CDR3 length: 14
V gene: TRBV19
clone size: once
J gene: TRBJ1-2
CDR3 protein: CASTMVGLIYGYTF
CDR3 DNA: TGTGCCAGTACTATGGTGGGACTTATCTATGGCTACACCTTC

D gene: TRBD2
CDR3 length: 18
V gene: TRBV4-2
clone size: .
J gene: TRBJ2-2
CDR3 protein: CASSQALGLAGDTGELFF
CDR3 DNA: TGTGCCAGCAGCCAAGCGCTCGGACTAGCGGGGGACACCGGGGAGCTGTTTTTT

D gene: .
CDR3 length: 13
V gene: TRBV11-2
clone size: .
J gene: TRBJ2-6
CDR3 protein: CASTVSGANVLTF
CDR3 DNA: TGTGCCAGCACCGTGTCTGGGGCCAACGTCCTGACTTTC

D gene: TRBD1
CDR3 length: 15
V gene: TRBV24-1
clone size: .
J gene: TRBJ1-2
CDR3 protein: CATSDRGTGGLSYTF
CDR3 DNA: TGTGCCACCAGTGATCGCGGGACAGGGGGGCTGTCGTACACCTTC

D gene: TRBD1
CDR3 length: 22
V gene: TRBV27
clone size: once
J gene: TRBJ2-4
CDR3 protein: CASSLPIRTGQGAPLAKNIQYF
CDR3 DNA: TGTGCCAGCAGTTTACCGATAAGAACGGGACAGGGGGCTCCACTAGCCAAAAACATTCAGTACTTC

D gene: .
CDR3 length: 10
V gene: TRBV7-2
clone size: .
J gene: TRBJ2-1
CDR3 protein: CASSQREQFF
CDR3 DNA: TGTGCCAGCAGCCAACGGGAGCAGTTCTTC

D gene: TRBD1
CDR3 length: 14
V gene: TRBV6-5
clone size: .
J gene: TRBJ1-1
CDR3 protein: CASSSKTGKTEAFF
CDR3 DNA: TGTGCCAGCAGCTCGAAGACAGGGAAGACTGAAGCTTTCTTT

D gene: .
CDR3 length: 16
V gene: TRBV28
clone size: .
J gene: TRBJ2-5
CDR3 protein: CASSFRTKRKQETQYF
CDR3 DNA: TGTGCCAGCAGTTTCCGTACGAAGCGGAAACAAGAGACCCAGTACTTC

D gene: .
CDR3 length: 15
V gene: TRBV7-2
clone size: once
J gene: TRBJ1-4
CDR3 protein: CASSGAGLTNEKLFF
CDR3 DNA: TGTGCCAGCAGCGGGGCAGGGTTAACTAATGAAAAACTGTTTTTT

D gene: .
CDR3 length: 19
V gene: TRBV9
clone size: .
J gene: TRBJ1-3
CDR3 protein: CASSATSVDSHEIGNTIYF
CDR3 DNA: TGTGCCAGCAGCGCCACGAGCGTGGACAGCCACGAAATTGGAAACACCATATATTTT

D gene: .
CDR3 length: 14
V gene: TRBV5-6
clone size: .
J gene: TRBJ2-5
CDR3 protein: CASSALEFQETQYF
CDR3 DNA: TGTGCCAGCAGCGCACTCGAATTTCAAGAGACCCAGTACTTC

D gene: TRBD1
CDR3 length: 16
V gene: TRBV9
clone size: .
J gene: TRBJ1-3
CDR3 protein: CASSVEGQGSGNTIYF
CDR3 DNA: TGTGCCAGCAGCGTAGAGGGACAGGGATCCGGAAACACCATATATTTT

D gene: TRBD2
CDR3 length: 13
V gene: TRBV10-3
clone size: .
J gene: TRBJ2-7
CDR3 protein: CAIAREGPYEQYF
CDR3 DNA: TGTGCCATCGCCAGGGAGGGACCCTACGAGCAGTACTTC

D gene: .
CDR3 length: 14
V gene: TRBV7-2
clone size: .
J gene: TRBJ2-3
CDR3 protein: CASSQSPGVGTQYF
CDR3 DNA: TGTGCCAGCAGCCAGAGCCCCGGAGTAGGTACGCAGTATTTT

D gene: .
CDR3 length: 13
V gene: TRBV11-1
clone size: few
J gene: TRBJ2-2
CDR3 protein: CASSLAEGSRKNF
CDR3 DNA: TGTGCCAGCAGCTTAGCGGAGGGTAGCCGGAAAAATTTT